This is a list of T cell receptor beta chains from one sample in a study of blood T cell repertoires in COVID-19. Data came from immunoSEQ multiplex PCR; TCRdb stores just in-frame clones and leaves some out. The table records approximately 140,000 clones, almost 90% of them present only once. The source material was peripheral blood. These receptors all stem from a human donor in a cohort sampled during active COVID-19. The CDR3 runs from the conserved cysteine through the conserved F or W. A D gene is named only where the DNA matches it firmly. Size tells how often a clone was seen (once, few, many) or the class of an expanded clone, and some rows leave it out.

size: NA; D: NA; V: TRBV7-9; J: TRBJ1-2; CDR3: CASSERQANGYTF; DNA: TGTGCCAGCAGCGAAAGACAGGCCAATGGCTACACCTTC
size: NA; D: NA; V: TRBV7-2; J: TRBJ1-2; CDR3: CASSLQVVNYGYTF; DNA: TGTGCCAGCAGCTTACAAGTAGTTAACTATGGCTACACCTTC
size: NA; D: TRBD1; V: TRBV19; J: TRBJ1-1; CDR3: CASRTGGRTEAFF; DNA: TGTGCCAGTAGGACAGGGGGCAGGACTGAAGCTTTCTTT
size: NA; D: TRBD1; V: TRBV5-6; J: TRBJ1-5; CDR3: CASSFDREQPQHF; DNA: TGTGCCAGCAGCTTCGACAGGGAACAGCCCCAGCATTTT
size: NA; D: NA; V: TRBV5-8; J: TRBJ1-5; CDR3: CASSIGSNSNQPQHF; DNA: TGTGCCAGCAGCATCGGGTCGAATAGCAATCAGCCCCAGCATTTT
size: NA; D: TRBD2; V: TRBV27; J: TRBJ2-1; CDR3: CASSLTVSGRGYEQFF; DNA: TGTGCCAGCAGTTTAACGGTTAGCGGGAGGGGATATGAGCAGTTCTTC
size: NA; D: NA; V: TRBV4-3; J: TRBJ2-3; CDR3: CASSQDPGVPDTQYF; DNA: TGCGCCAGCAGCCAAGATCCGGGGGTTCCAGATACGCAGTATTTT
size: NA; D: NA; V: TRBV6-5; J: TRBJ1-5; CDR3: CASSSPRGGPHF; DNA: TGTGCCAGCAGTTCCCCCAGGGGCGGGCCGCATTTT
size: NA; D: TRBD2; V: TRBV28; J: TRBJ2-4; CDR3: CASSSISWDYAAYIQYF; DNA: TGTGCCAGCAGTTCAATTTCCTGGGACTACGCTGCATACATTCAGTACTTC
size: NA; D: NA; V: TRBV5-1; J: TRBJ1-4; CDR3: CASSLGQLEDEKLFF; DNA: TGCGCCAGCAGCTTGGGGCAGTTGGAGGATGAAAAACTGTTTTTT
size: once; D: TRBD2; V: TRBV29-1; J: TRBJ2-2; CDR3: CSSRLAGNTGELFF; DNA: TGCAGCTCCAGACTAGCGGGGAACACCGGGGAGCTGTTTTTT
size: NA; D: NA; V: TRBV7-7; J: TRBJ2-1; CDR3: CASSSGVNNEQFF; DNA: TGTGCTAGCAGCTCGGGAGTCAACAATGAGCAGTTCTTC
size: NA; D: TRBD1; V: TRBV19; J: TRBJ2-3; CDR3: CASSTLSRGLQNTDTQYF; DNA: TGTGCCAGTAGTACACTTTCCAGGGGGCTACAAAACACAGATACGCAGTATTTT
size: NA; D: TRBD1; V: TRBV28; J: TRBJ1-1; CDR3: CASSGTGRGLMNTEAFF; DNA: TGTGCCAGCAGCGGGACAGGGAGGGGGCTGATGAACACTGAAGCTTTCTTT
size: few; D: TRBD2; V: TRBV19; J: TRBJ2-2; CDR3: CASRTSGLAGAITGELFF; DNA: TGTGCCAGTAGGACCTCGGGACTAGCGGGAGCCATCACCGGGGAGCTGTTTTTT
size: NA; D: NA; V: TRBV29-1; J: TRBJ2-1; CDR3: CSAGQSSYNEQFF; DNA: TGCAGCGCTGGACAGAGCTCCTACAATGAGCAGTTCTTC
size: NA; D: NA; V: TRBV4-3; J: TRBJ1-1; CDR3: CASSPFRNTEAFF; DNA: TGCGCCAGCAGCCCCTTTAGGAACACTGAAGCTTTCTTT
size: NA; D: TRBD1; V: TRBV27; J: TRBJ1-6; CDR3: CASSFLQGARFNSPLHF; DNA: TGTGCCAGCAGTTTCCTACAGGGGGCTCGTTTTAATTCACCCCTCCACTTT
size: NA; D: NA; V: TRBV7-9; J: TRBJ2-7; CDR3: CASSQDLGVRSYEQYF; DNA: TGTGCCAGCAGCCAAGATCTAGGGGTGAGGTCCTACGAGCAGTACTTC
size: NA; D: NA; V: TRBV7-8; J: TRBJ1-6; CDR3: CASSLQGGSPLHF; DNA: TGTGCCAGCAGCTTACAGGGAGGTTCACCCCTCCACTTT
size: NA; D: NA; V: TRBV7-2; J: TRBJ2-3; CDR3: CASTYKSRDTQYF; DNA: TGTGCCAGCACCTATAAGTCCCGGGATACGCAGTATTTT
size: NA; D: NA; V: TRBV11-2; J: TRBJ2-5; CDR3: CASSLGSIETQYF; DNA: TGTGCCAGCAGCTTGGGGAGCATAGAGACCCAGTACTTC
size: NA; D: NA; V: TRBV6-1; J: TRBJ1-2; CDR3: CASSEGPFSGYTF; DNA: TGTGCCAGCAGTGAAGGTCCCTTTTCTGGCTACACCTTC
size: NA; D: TRBD2; V: TRBV7-9; J: TRBJ2-3; CDR3: CASSWREGVPDTQYF; DNA: TGTGCCAGCAGCTGGCGGGAGGGAGTACCAGATACGCAGTATTTT
size: NA; D: NA; V: TRBV28; J: TRBJ2-3; CDR3: CASGDPRDPTDTQYF; DNA: TGTGCCAGCGGCGACCCCCGGGATCCCACAGATACGCAGTATTTT
size: NA; D: NA; V: TRBV4-3; J: TRBJ2-7; CDR3: CASSQNRGRSYEQYF; DNA: TGCGCCAGCAGCCAAAATCGGGGGAGGTCCTACGAGCAGTACTTC
size: NA; D: NA; V: TRBV11-1; J: TRBJ2-1; CDR3: CASSLNPGSYNEQFF; DNA: TGTGCCAGCAGCTTAAACCCAGGGTCCTACAATGAGCAGTTCTTC
size: NA; D: TRBD1; V: TRBV2; J: TRBJ2-1; CDR3: CASSENSGTGLFF; DNA: TGTGCCAGCAGTGAGAATTCCGGGACAGGTCTGTTCTTC
size: NA; D: TRBD2; V: TRBV7-3; J: TRBJ2-1; CDR3: CASSFRTSSYNEQFF; DNA: TGTGCCAGCAGCTTCCGGACTAGCTCCTACAATGAGCAGTTCTTC
size: NA; D: TRBD1; V: TRBV7-3; J: TRBJ1-1; CDR3: CASSPGTVGEAFF; DNA: TGTGCCAGCAGCCCTGGGACAGTCGGGGAAGCTTTCTTT
size: NA; D: NA; V: TRBV18; J: TRBJ2-2; CDR3: CASWNRNTGELFF; DNA: TGTGCCAGCTGGAACAGGAACACCGGGGAGCTGTTTTTT
size: NA; D: TRBD1; V: TRBV19; J: TRBJ1-4; CDR3: CASIHTGQGGEKLFF; DNA: TGTGCCAGTATTCATACGGGACAGGGAGGTGAAAAACTGTTTTTT
size: few; D: TRBD1; V: TRBV5-1; J: TRBJ2-6; CDR3: CASKTFGTALRSGANVLTF; DNA: TGCGCCAGCAAAACCTTTGGGACAGCCCTCCGCTCTGGGGCCAACGTCCTGACTTTC
size: few; D: NA; V: TRBV11-1; J: TRBJ2-5; CDR3: CASSYSGEETQYF; DNA: TGTGCCAGCAGCTACTCAGGGGAAGAGACCCAGTACTTC
size: NA; D: TRBD1; V: TRBV7-2; J: TRBJ1-1; CDR3: CASSLVVGRGRETEAFF; DNA: TGTGCCAGCAGCTTAGTTGTAGGCAGGGGGCGGGAAACTGAAGCTTTCTTT
size: NA; D: TRBD2; V: TRBV2; J: TRBJ2-5; CDR3: CAITERGAQETQYF; DNA: TGTGCCATCACAGAGCGGGGGGCGCAAGAGACCCAGTACTTC
size: NA; D: TRBD1; V: TRBV7-2; J: TRBJ2-5; CDR3: CASSIQRTGQETQYF; DNA: TGTGCCAGCAGCATTCAACGGACAGGTCAAGAGACCCAGTACTTC
size: NA; D: NA; V: TRBV6-5; J: TRBJ1-5; CDR3: CASSSVLGGNQPQHF; DNA: TGTGCCAGCAGTTCCGTCCTCGGTGGCAATCAGCCCCAGCATTTT
size: NA; D: NA; V: TRBV6-5; J: TRBJ2-2; CDR3: CASSSSPRINTGELFF; DNA: TGTGCCAGCAGTTCCTCTCCCAGGATTAACACCGGGGAGCTGTTTTTT
size: NA; D: TRBD1; V: TRBV28; J: TRBJ1-2; CDR3: CASSFTPGQGNYGYTF; DNA: TGTGCCAGCAGTTTTACACCGGGACAGGGGAACTATGGCTACACCTTC
size: NA; D: TRBD1; V: TRBV28; J: TRBJ2-5; CDR3: CASSFGDRTAKETQYF; DNA: TGTGCCAGCAGTTTTGGGGACAGAACAGCTAAAGAGACCCAGTACTTC
size: once; D: NA; V: TRBV2; J: TRBJ2-1; CDR3: CASSELGRSRHAFF; DNA: TGTGCCAGCAGTGAATTGGGGCGATCTAGACACGCCTTCTTC
size: NA; D: NA; V: TRBV7-8; J: TRBJ2-3; CDR3: CASSLPYRAIPTDTQYF; DNA: TGTGCCAGCAGCTTACCGTACAGGGCCATACCCACAGATACGCAGTATTTT
size: NA; D: TRBD1; V: TRBV5-1; J: TRBJ2-5; CDR3: CASSLPSGNLGQGAVETQYF; DNA: TGCGCCAGCAGCTTGCCTAGTGGCAACCTCGGACAGGGGGCGGTGGAGACCCAGTACTTC
size: NA; D: TRBD2; V: TRBV11-3; J: TRBJ2-1; CDR3: CASSLRSPSGQKYNEQFF; DNA: TGTGCCAGCAGCTTAAGGTCGCCTAGCGGGCAAAAATACAATGAGCAGTTCTTC
size: NA; D: NA; V: TRBV5-6; J: TRBJ1-5; CDR3: CASSLVGAGQPQHF; DNA: TGTGCCAGCAGCTTGGTGGGGGCAGGTCAGCCCCAGCATTTT
size: once; D: NA; V: TRBV6-5; J: TRBJ1-2; CDR3: CASRRQADLYGYTF; DNA: TGTGCCAGCAGACGACAGGCTGACCTCTATGGCTACACCTTC
size: NA; D: TRBD1; V: TRBV27; J: TRBJ2-5; CDR3: CASKGTGRETQYF; DNA: TGTGCCAGCAAAGGGACAGGGAGGGAGACCCAGTACTTC
size: NA; D: NA; V: TRBV19; J: TRBJ1-5; CDR3: CASSIALDQPQHF; DNA: TGTGCCAGTAGTATAGCCCTCGATCAGCCCCAGCATTTT
size: NA; D: TRBD1; V: TRBV5-5; J: TRBJ1-5; CDR3: CASSQGQGHNQPQHF; DNA: TGTGCCAGCAGTCAAGGACAGGGACACAATCAGCCCCAGCATTTT
size: NA; D: NA; V: TRBV29-1; J: TRBJ1-2; CDR3: CSVEVSGPIYGYTF; DNA: TGCAGCGTTGAAGTGTCAGGGCCTATCTACGGCTACACCTTC
size: NA; D: NA; V: TRBV7-6; J: TRBJ2-2; CDR3: CASSPPAGSTGELFF; DNA: TGTGCCAGCAGCCCCCCGGCGGGATCCACCGGGGAGCTGTTTTTT
size: few; D: NA; V: TRBV19; J: TRBJ2-6; CDR3: CASRALGANVLTF; DNA: TGTGCCAGTAGAGCTCTGGGGGCCAACGTCCTGACTTTC
size: NA; D: TRBD1; V: TRBV9; J: TRBJ2-1; CDR3: CASSVVGTAYNEQFF; DNA: TGTGCCAGCAGCGTCGTCGGGACAGCTTACAATGAGCAGTTCTTC
size: NA; D: NA; V: TRBV5-1; J: TRBJ2-3; CDR3: CASSQDTVTDTQYF; DNA: TGCGCCAGCAGCCAGGACACAGTCACAGATACGCAGTATTTT
size: NA; D: NA; V: TRBV6-5; J: TRBJ2-3; CDR3: CASSYYSASTDTQYF; DNA: TGTGCCAGCAGTTACTACAGTGCTAGCACAGATACGCAGTATTTT